Ten or more counts support the clone carrying this TCR beta chain. Antigen specificity is unknown. The sample comes from a study of T cells after yellow fever vaccination. About the study: Researchers used SMART-Seq v4 Ultra Low Input to prepare fractions that had low cell numbers. Findings and caveats of the study: The booster saw the reappearance of most primary-vaccination clones (about 95% CD4, less than 90% CD8).

TCRdb re-called the 5' RACE reads through MiXCR, storing one row per CDR3 protein. Of approximately 110,000 distinct CDR3 sequences listed, around 7.7% are singletons. Trimming took off 7 bases at V and 6 bases at J, with 9 bases between the two ends. The CDR3 sequence is 11 residues long. Looked up from germline, CDR1 is SGHTA and CDR2 is FQGNSA. Specimen: CD4+ T cells sorted from PBMCs, collected roughly 10 days after the first yellow fever vaccination. The receptor was derived from a man in his late teens or twenties who received the YFV17D yellow fever vaccine. This chain uses TRBV7-2 with TRBJ1-1, with D uncertain. CDR3 residues: CASTHSAEAFF. The CDR3 bases are TGTGCCAGCACTCATAGCGCTGAAGCTTTCTTT. Supplemented by reference TRBV7-2 and TRBJ1-1, the full variable domain reads GAGVSQSPSNKVTEKGKDVELRCDPISGHTALYWYRQSLGQGLEFLIYFQGNSAPDKSGLPSDRFSAERTGGSVSTLTIQRTQQEDSAVYLCASTHSAEAFFGQGTRLTVV.